This T cell receptor beta chain was retrieved from a study of cytomegalovirus exposure and HLA in healthy donors. The study ran its PCR with 60 Vbeta and 13 Jbeta primers. The table came from immunoSEQ multiplex PCR; TCRdb's copy has only in-frame clones and leaves some out. Of some 110,000 clones listed, approximately 72% are singletons. Germline CDR1 MNHEY, CDR2 SMNVEV (reference sequence). This CDR3 has 14 residues. V shed 4 bases and J shed 9 bases, with 17 bases lying between them. Sequencing used PBMCs. The origin of this receptor is a man younger than 30 in good health and CMV-seronegative. V and J are TRBV27 and TRBJ2-3; a possible D gene is TRBD2 (5 bases). DNA of the CDR3: TGTGCCAGCAGTTGGGCCGGGGTGAGAGGGACGCAGTATTTT. It translates to CASSWAGVRGTQYF.